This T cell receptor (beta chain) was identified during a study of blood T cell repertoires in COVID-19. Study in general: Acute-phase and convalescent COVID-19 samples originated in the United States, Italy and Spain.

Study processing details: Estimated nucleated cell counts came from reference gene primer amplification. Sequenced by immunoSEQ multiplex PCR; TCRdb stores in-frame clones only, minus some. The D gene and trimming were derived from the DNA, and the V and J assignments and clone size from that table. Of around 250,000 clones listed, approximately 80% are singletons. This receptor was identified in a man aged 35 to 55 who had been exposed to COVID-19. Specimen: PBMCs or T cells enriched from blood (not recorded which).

The CDR3: CASSLAGTGVWYEQYF. For the CDR3, the DNA is TGTGCCAGCAGCTTGGCCGGGACAGGGGTGTGGTACGAGCAGTACTTC. V gene TRBV5-6 combines with J gene TRBJ2-7; TRBD1 matches at 10 bases. CDR3 size: 16 residues. The germline CDR1 and CDR2 sequences are SGHDT and YYEEEE. The junction had 7 bases not matched to a gene; V was cut back by 0 bases and J by 4 bases.